The clone carrying this T cell receptor (beta chain) was seen repeatedly, ten times or more. Its specificity is not known. This CDR3 comprises 15 residues. CDR1 and CDR2 from the germline V gene are SQVTM and ANQGSEA. V lost 4 bases and J lost 5; bases outside the gene matches: 12. This sample stems from a study of T cells in Graves' hyperthyroidism and ophthalmopathy. General study findings and limits: Ophthalmopathy onset followed model prediction by a median around 6.6 months.

Amplified TCR beta CDR3 regions came from RNA transcripts. HTBI primers were the set used in a first-round RT-PCR of the TCR CDR3. From the multiplex PCR reads, TCRdb called clonotypes with MiXCR, one entry per CDR3 protein. The sample gives roughly 530,000 distinct CDR3 sequences, 15% to 20% of which show up once; under 20% is in the top ten. The study included ophthalmopathy patients with Clinical Activity Score at least 3, NOSPECS grade at least 4 and duration under 3 months. The clonotype comes from a woman between 18 and 29 years old with Graves' ophthalmopathy. V gene TRBV29-1 combines with J gene TRBJ2-7, with TRBD2 matching over 9 bases. The material sequenced was blood. CDR3 DNA sequence: TGCAGCGTTGGCTTTAGTGCTAGCGGGAATGACGAGCAGTACTTC. Translation: CSVGFSASGNDEQYF.